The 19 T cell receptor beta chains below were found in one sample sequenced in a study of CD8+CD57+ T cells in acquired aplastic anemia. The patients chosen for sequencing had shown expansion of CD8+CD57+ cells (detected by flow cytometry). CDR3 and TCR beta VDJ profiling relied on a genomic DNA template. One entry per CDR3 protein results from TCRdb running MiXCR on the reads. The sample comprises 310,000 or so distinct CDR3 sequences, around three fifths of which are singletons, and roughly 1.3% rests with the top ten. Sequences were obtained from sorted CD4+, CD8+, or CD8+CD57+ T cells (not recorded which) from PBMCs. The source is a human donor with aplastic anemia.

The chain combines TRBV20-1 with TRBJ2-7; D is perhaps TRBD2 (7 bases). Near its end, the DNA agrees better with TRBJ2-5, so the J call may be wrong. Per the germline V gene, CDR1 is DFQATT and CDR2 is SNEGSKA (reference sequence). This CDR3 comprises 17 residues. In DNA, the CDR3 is TGCAGTGCTCAAAGGGGAGGGGGACTCCGTCCCGAAGAGACCCAGTACTTC. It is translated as CSAQRGGGLRPEETQYF.

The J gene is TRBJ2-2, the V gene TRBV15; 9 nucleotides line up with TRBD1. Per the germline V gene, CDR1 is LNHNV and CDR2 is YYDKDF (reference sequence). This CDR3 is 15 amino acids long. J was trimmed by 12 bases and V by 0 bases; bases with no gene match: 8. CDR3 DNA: TGTGCCACCAGCAGAGATCTAGGGACAGGGTCGCAGCTGTTTTTT. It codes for CATSRDLGTGSQLFF.

The CDR3 DNA follows: TGTGCCAGCAGCCCCACTAGTCTGAGCTCCTACGAGCAGTACTTC. It yields the protein CASSPTSLSSYEQYF. This chain uses TRBV7-9 with TRBJ2-7; D perhaps matches TRBD2 (5 bases). V was pared by 5 bases and J by 0 bases, with 14 bases between. The CDR3 covers 15 residues. The V gene's germline CDR1 is SEHNR and CDR2 FQNEAQ (reference sequence).

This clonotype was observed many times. CDR3: CASSIPNSDNSPLHF. DNA of the CDR3: TGTGCCAGTAGTATTCCCAACTCGGATAATTCACCCCTCCACTTT. The V gene is TRBV19, the J gene TRBJ1-6, with D hard to call. Germline V gene sequence: CDR1 LNHDA, CDR2 SQIVND (reference sequence). This CDR3 comprises 15 residues. Trimming cost V 3 bases and J 5 bases, with 11 bases left between them.

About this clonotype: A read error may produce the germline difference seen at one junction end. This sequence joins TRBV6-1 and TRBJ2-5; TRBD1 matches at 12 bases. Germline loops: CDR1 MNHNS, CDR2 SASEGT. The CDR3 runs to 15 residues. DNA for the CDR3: TGCGCCAGCAGTGAGGGACAGGGGGCCTCAGAGACCCAGTACTTC. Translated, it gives CASSEGQGASETQYF.

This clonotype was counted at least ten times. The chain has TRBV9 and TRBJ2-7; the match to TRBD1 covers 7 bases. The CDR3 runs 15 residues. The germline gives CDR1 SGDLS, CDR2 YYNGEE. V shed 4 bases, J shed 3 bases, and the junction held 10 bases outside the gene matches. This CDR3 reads CASSPSDRVGYEQYF. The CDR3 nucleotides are TGTGCCAGCAGCCCATCCGACAGGGTGGGCTACGAGCAGTACTTC.

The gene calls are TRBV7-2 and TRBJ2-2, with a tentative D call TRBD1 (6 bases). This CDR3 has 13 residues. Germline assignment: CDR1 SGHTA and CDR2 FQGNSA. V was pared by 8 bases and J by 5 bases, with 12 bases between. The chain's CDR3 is CASGQGGTGELFF. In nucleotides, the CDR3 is TGTGCCAGCGGACAAGGGGGAACCGGGGAGCTGTTTTTT.

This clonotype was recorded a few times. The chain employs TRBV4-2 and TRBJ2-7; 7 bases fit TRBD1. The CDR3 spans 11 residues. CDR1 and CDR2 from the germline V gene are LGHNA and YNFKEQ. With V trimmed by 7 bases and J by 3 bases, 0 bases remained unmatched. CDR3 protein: CASTGGYEQYF. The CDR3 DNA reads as TGTGCCAGCACAGGGGGCTACGAGCAGTACTTC.

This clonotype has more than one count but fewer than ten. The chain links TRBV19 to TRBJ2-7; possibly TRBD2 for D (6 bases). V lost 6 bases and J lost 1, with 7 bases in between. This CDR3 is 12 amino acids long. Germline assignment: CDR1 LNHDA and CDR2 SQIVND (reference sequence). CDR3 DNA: TGTGCCAGTAGGGGACTGTCCTACGAGCAGTACTTC. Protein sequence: CASRGLSYEQYF.

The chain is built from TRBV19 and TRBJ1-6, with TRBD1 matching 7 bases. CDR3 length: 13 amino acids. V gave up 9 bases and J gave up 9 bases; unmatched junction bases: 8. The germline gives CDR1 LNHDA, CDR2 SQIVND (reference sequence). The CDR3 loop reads CASNQGGTSPLHF. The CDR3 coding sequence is TGTGCCAGCAACCAGGGGGGGACTTCACCCCTCCACTTT.

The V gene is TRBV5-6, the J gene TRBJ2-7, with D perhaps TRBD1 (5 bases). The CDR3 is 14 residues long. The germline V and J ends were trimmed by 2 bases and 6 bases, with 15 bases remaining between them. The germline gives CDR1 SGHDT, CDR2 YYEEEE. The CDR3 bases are TGTGCCAGCAGCTTCCCAGGGTATCCGGGCGAGCAGTACTTC. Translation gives CASSFPGYPGEQYF.

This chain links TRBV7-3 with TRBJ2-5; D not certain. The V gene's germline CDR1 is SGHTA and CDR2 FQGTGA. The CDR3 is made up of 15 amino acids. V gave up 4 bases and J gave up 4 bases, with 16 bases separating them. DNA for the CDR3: TGTGCCAGCAGCTCCAACGGGTGGGCACCAGAGACCCAGTACTTC. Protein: CASSSNGWAPETQYF.

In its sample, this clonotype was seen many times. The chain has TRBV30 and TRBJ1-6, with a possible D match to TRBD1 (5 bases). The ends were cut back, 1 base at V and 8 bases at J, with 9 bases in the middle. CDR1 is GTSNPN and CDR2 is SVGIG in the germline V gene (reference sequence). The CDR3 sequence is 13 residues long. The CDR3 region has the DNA TGTGCCTGGAGTGGACAGCCCCATTCACCCCTCCACTTT. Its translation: CAWSGQPHSPLHF. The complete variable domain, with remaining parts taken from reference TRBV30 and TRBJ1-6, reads SQTIHQWPATLVQPVGSPLSLECTVEGTSNPNLYWYRQAAGRGLQLLFYSVGIGQISSEVPQNLSASRPQDRQFILSSKKLLLSDSGFYLCAWSGQPHSPLHFGNGTRLTVT.

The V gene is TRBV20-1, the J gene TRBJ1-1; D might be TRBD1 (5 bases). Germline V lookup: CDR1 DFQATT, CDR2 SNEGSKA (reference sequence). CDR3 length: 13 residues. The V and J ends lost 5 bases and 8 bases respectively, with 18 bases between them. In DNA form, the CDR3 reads TGCAGTGCTCGCCGGGACGCCGACCGAGAAGCTTTCTTT. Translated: CSARRDADREAFF.

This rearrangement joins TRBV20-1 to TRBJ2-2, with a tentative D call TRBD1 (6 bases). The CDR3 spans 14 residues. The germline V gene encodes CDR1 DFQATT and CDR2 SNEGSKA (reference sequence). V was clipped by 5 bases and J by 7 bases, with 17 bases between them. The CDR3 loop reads CSADTGSRGGELFF. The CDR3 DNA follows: TGCAGTGCTGATACCGGGTCCAGGGGCGGGGAGCTGTTTTTT.

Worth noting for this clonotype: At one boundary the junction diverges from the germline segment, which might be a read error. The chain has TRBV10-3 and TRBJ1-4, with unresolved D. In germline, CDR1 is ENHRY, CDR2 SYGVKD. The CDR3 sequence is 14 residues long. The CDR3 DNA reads TGTGCCAGCAGTGAGGTCACGTCGGGTGAAAAACTGTTTTTT. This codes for CASSEVTSGEKLFF.

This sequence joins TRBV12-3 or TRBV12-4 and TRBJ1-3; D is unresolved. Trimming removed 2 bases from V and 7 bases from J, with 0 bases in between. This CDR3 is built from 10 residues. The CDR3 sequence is CASSLNTIYF. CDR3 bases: TGTGCCAGCAGTTTAAACACCATATATTTT.

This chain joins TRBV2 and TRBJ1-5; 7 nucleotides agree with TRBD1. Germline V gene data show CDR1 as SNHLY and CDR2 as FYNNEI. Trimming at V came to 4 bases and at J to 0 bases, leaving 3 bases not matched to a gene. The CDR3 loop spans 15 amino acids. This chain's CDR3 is CASSARTGSNQPQHF. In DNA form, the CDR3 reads TGTGCCAGCAGTGCGAGGACAGGTAGCAATCAGCCCCAGCATTTT.

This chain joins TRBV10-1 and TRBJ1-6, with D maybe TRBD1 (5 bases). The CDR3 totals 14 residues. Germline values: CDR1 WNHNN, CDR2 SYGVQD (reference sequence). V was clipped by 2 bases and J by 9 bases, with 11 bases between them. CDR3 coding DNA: TGCGCCAGCAGTGAGGGCCAGGGTTCTTCACCCCTCCACTTT. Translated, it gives CASSEGQGSSPLHF.